Detailed here is one TCR beta chain. This clone was seen a handful of times. Its cognate antigen has yet to be identified. No much larger clonotype is one base removed from it; base qualities were not supplied. The source of the sample is a study of CD49a tissue-resident CD8 T cells in human skin (dated 2017 in TCRdb). With regard to the full study: The study examined tissue-resident memory CD8+ T cell subsets in human skin defined by CD49a, CD69 and CD103 expression.

The library was produced with the immunoSEQ multiplex PCR assay. The original methods were these. How frequently each TCR V beta family was used was compared between the sorted CD8+ T cell populations from blood, dermis and epidermis. Imported from immuneACCESS, the table was reduced by TCRdb to in-frame sequences with V and J called. These copies leave out some clones; in studies compared against another copy, an unresolved V gene accounts for under half, and the cause of the remainder is not known. V and J calls and clone size are copied from that table; D and trimming were computed from the DNA. The sample table includes 80 or so clones. CDR1 and CDR2, per the germline V gene, are SNHLY and FYNNEI. CDR3 length: 15 amino acids, cysteine to phenylalanine. Only the CDR3 DNA is retained, 45 bases long and in frame from the first base. Clipping removes 7 bases from V and 0 bases from J, with 7 as the unmatched junction base count.

For a few healthy donors, CD8+ T cells were sorted from blood, dermis and epidermis, and the TCR beta CDR3 regions of these cells were analysed. Both blood and skin samples were provided by each TCR-sequenced donor, and all TCR-sequenced donors were healthy individuals. Sorting was used to isolate CD8+ T cell populations prior to TCR beta sequencing. This clonotype was sampled from a human donor in good health. The sequenced sample was CLA+ CD8+ effector memory T cells sorted from blood. Here the chain combines TRBV2 and TRBJ2-7; 9 bases in the junction line up with TRBD2. The CDR3 region reads CASTLTSGLSYEQYF. The DNA sequence reads TGTGCCAGCACCCTTACTAGCGGGCTCTCCTACGAGCAGTACTTC.